A selection of T cell receptor beta chains follows, all from one sample in a study of T cells after yellow fever vaccination. Via MiXCR, TCRdb re-called the 5' RACE reads, giving one row per CDR3 protein. The data show approximately 300,000 distinct CDR3 sequences, over 10% seen once. The specimen was CD4+ T cells sorted from PBMCs, collected 45 days after the yellow fever booster vaccination. Receptors were obtained from a young man who received the YFV17D yellow fever vaccine. The CDR3 runs from the conserved cysteine through the conserved F or W. The D gene is left open where the match is weak. Some rows have no size entry. The others give once, few or many, or a class for an expanded clone.

d_gene: -; abundance: -; j_gene: TRBJ2-3; v_gene: TRBV25-1; CDR3nt: TGTGCCAGCAGTGAATCAGCTAGCACAGATACGCAGTATTTT; CDR3aa: CASSESASTDTQYF
d_gene: -; abundance: many; j_gene: TRBJ2-3; v_gene: TRBV5-1; CDR3nt: TGCGCCAGCAGCTTGGGGACGGTCAGCACAGATACGCAGTATTTT; CDR3aa: CASSLGTVSTDTQYF
d_gene: TRBD1; abundance: -; j_gene: TRBJ1-4; v_gene: TRBV27; CDR3nt: TGTGCCAGCAGCCCTGGGGGACAGGGCGGAAAACTGTTTTTT; CDR3aa: CASSPGGQGGKLFF
d_gene: -; abundance: -; j_gene: TRBJ1-1; v_gene: TRBV20-1; CDR3nt: TGCAGTGCTAGAAAGCGCGAGGCTTTCTTT; CDR3aa: CSARKREAFF
d_gene: TRBD1; abundance: many; j_gene: TRBJ1-5; v_gene: TRBV7-2; CDR3nt: TGTGCCAGCAGCCTCGGGACAGGGCGAAATCAGCCCCAGCATTTT; CDR3aa: CASSLGTGRNQPQHF
d_gene: TRBD1; abundance: many; j_gene: TRBJ2-7; v_gene: TRBV24-1; CDR3nt: TGTGCCACCAGTGATCCCCAGGACAGGGTCTACGAGCAGTACTTC; CDR3aa: CATSDPQDRVYEQYF
d_gene: -; abundance: -; j_gene: TRBJ1-1; v_gene: TRBV29-1; CDR3nt: TGCAGCGTTGCGACTCAGGGGAGCACTGAAGCTTTCTTT; CDR3aa: CSVATQGSTEAFF
d_gene: TRBD2; abundance: -; j_gene: TRBJ2-5; v_gene: TRBV7-2; CDR3nt: TGTGCCAGCAGCTTAGTTGCGGGAGGGCCTGAAGGCTTC; CDR3aa: CASSLVAGGPEGF
d_gene: -; abundance: -; j_gene: TRBJ2-3; v_gene: TRBV30; CDR3nt: TGTGCCTGGAGCGCCGACGAACTCGATACGCAGTATTTT; CDR3aa: CAWSADELDTQYF
d_gene: TRBD2; abundance: -; j_gene: TRBJ2-1; v_gene: TRBV20-1; CDR3nt: TGCAGTGCAACAGGACTAGCGGGCAACACGGATGAGCAGTTCTTC; CDR3aa: CSATGLAGNTDEQFF
d_gene: -; abundance: -; j_gene: TRBJ2-5; v_gene: TRBV24-1; CDR3nt: TGTGCCACCAGTGATGGAGCCCAAGAGACCCAGTACTTC; CDR3aa: CATSDGAQETQYF
d_gene: -; abundance: -; j_gene: TRBJ1-4; v_gene: TRBV4-2; CDR3nt: TGTGCCAGCAGCCAAGATTACAGGGCAGCTGAAAAACTGTTTTTT; CDR3aa: CASSQDYRAAEKLFF
d_gene: -; abundance: -; j_gene: TRBJ1-1; v_gene: TRBV18; CDR3nt: TGTGCCAGCTCACGCCTACAGGAGAACACTGAAGCTTTCTTT; CDR3aa: CASSRLQENTEAFF
d_gene: -; abundance: few; j_gene: TRBJ1-4; v_gene: TRBV25-1; CDR3nt: TGTGCCAGCAGTCCCTGGCGGAATGAAAAACTGTTTTTT; CDR3aa: CASSPWRNEKLFF
d_gene: TRBD1; abundance: many; j_gene: TRBJ1-5; v_gene: TRBV5-1; CDR3nt: TGCGCCAGCAGCTTAGGGACAGGGAACAATCAGCCCCAGCATTTT; CDR3aa: CASSLGTGNNQPQHF
d_gene: -; abundance: few; j_gene: TRBJ1-1; v_gene: TRBV20-1; CDR3nt: TGCAGTGCTAGAGATCTTAGGGCGGAAGCTTTCTTT; CDR3aa: CSARDLRAEAFF
d_gene: TRBD2; abundance: -; j_gene: TRBJ2-7; v_gene: TRBV12-3/TRBV12-4; CDR3nt: TGTGCCAGCAGTACCCGACTAGCGGGGCACCGCGAGCAGTACTTC; CDR3aa: CASSTRLAGHREQYF
d_gene: -; abundance: few; j_gene: TRBJ1-2; v_gene: TRBV7-9; CDR3nt: TGTGCCAGCAGCTTAGCGGGCGACGGTGGGTTTGGCTACACCTTC; CDR3aa: CASSLAGDGGFGYTF
d_gene: TRBD2; abundance: -; j_gene: TRBJ2-2; v_gene: TRBV20-1; CDR3nt: TGCAGTGCTAAAATAGCGGGGCTGAACACCGGGGAGCTGTTTTTT; CDR3aa: CSAKIAGLNTGELFF
d_gene: TRBD1; abundance: few; j_gene: TRBJ2-4; v_gene: TRBV12-3/TRBV12-4; CDR3nt: TGTGCCAGCAGTGCCGCCGGGACAGGAAAAAACATTCAGTACTTC; CDR3aa: CASSAAGTGKNIQYF
d_gene: -; abundance: -; j_gene: TRBJ1-2; v_gene: TRBV20-1; CDR3nt: TGCAGTGCTTCGGCAGGAAACTATGGCTACACCTTC; CDR3aa: CSASAGNYGYTF
d_gene: -; abundance: many; j_gene: TRBJ2-1; v_gene: TRBV12-3/TRBV12-4; CDR3nt: TGTGCCAGCAGTGGCGGCGACGAGCAGTTCTTC; CDR3aa: CASSGGDEQFF
d_gene: -; abundance: few; j_gene: TRBJ2-5; v_gene: TRBV9; CDR3nt: TGTGCCAGCAGCGTAAGGGGGACCGAGGGGGAGACCCAGTACTTC; CDR3aa: CASSVRGTEGETQYF
d_gene: -; abundance: -; j_gene: TRBJ2-2; v_gene: TRBV19; CDR3nt: TGTGCCAGTAGTTGGGACTTCGCGAACACCGGGGAGCTGTTTTTT; CDR3aa: CASSWDFANTGELFF
d_gene: -; abundance: few; j_gene: TRBJ1-1; v_gene: TRBV20-1; CDR3nt: TGCAGTGCTAGAGGCGCGGAGACACTTACAAACACTGAAGCTTTCTTT; CDR3aa: CSARGAETLTNTEAFF
d_gene: TRBD1; abundance: -; j_gene: TRBJ2-7; v_gene: TRBV27; CDR3nt: TGTGCCAGCAGTATAGGACAGGCGACCTCCTACGAGCAGTACTTC; CDR3aa: CASSIGQATSYEQYF
d_gene: TRBD2; abundance: few; j_gene: TRBJ2-1; v_gene: TRBV20-1; CDR3nt: TGCAGTGCTAGATCTAGCGGGACCCATCTCGGTGAGCAGTTCTTC; CDR3aa: CSARSSGTHLGEQFF
d_gene: -; abundance: -; j_gene: TRBJ2-3; v_gene: TRBV29-1; CDR3nt: TGCAGCGTGCGGAAGAGCACAGATACGCAGTATTTT; CDR3aa: CSVRKSTDTQYF
d_gene: TRBD2; abundance: many; j_gene: TRBJ2-3; v_gene: TRBV7-2; CDR3nt: TGTGCCAGCAGCTTCCTAGCGGGAGGATTCACAGATACGCAGTATTTT; CDR3aa: CASSFLAGGFTDTQYF
d_gene: TRBD2; abundance: -; j_gene: TRBJ2-5; v_gene: TRBV20-1; CDR3nt: TGCAGTGCTGAAAAGCGGGAGGAGGAGACCCAGTACTTC; CDR3aa: CSAEKREEETQYF
d_gene: TRBD2; abundance: -; j_gene: TRBJ2-3; v_gene: TRBV7-9; CDR3nt: TGTGCCAGCAGCTCCTTAGCGGGACGCACAGATACGCAGTATTTT; CDR3aa: CASSSLAGRTDTQYF
d_gene: -; abundance: many; j_gene: TRBJ2-1; v_gene: TRBV7-3; CDR3nt: TGTGCCAGCAGCTTTCAGGGCGGTAGCTACAATGAGCAGTTCTTC; CDR3aa: CASSFQGGSYNEQFF
d_gene: TRBD1; abundance: -; j_gene: TRBJ2-6; v_gene: TRBV11-2; CDR3nt: TGTGCCAGCAGGAGACAGGGGGCGCGGGAGCGCACGAACTCTGGGGCCAACGTCCTGACTTTC; CDR3aa: CASRRQGARERTNSGANVLTF
d_gene: -; abundance: few; j_gene: TRBJ2-1; v_gene: TRBV7-6; CDR3nt: TGTGCCAGCAGCTTAATACTGGGGGGTTGGAGTGAGCAGTTCTTC; CDR3aa: CASSLILGGWSEQFF
d_gene: -; abundance: few; j_gene: TRBJ2-1; v_gene: TRBV7-9; CDR3nt: TGTGCCAGCAGCGCCGCTAGCGCCCATGAGCAGTTCTTC; CDR3aa: CASSAASAHEQFF
d_gene: TRBD1; abundance: many; j_gene: TRBJ2-1; v_gene: TRBV28; CDR3nt: TGTGCCAGCAGTTCCGGACAGGGGAACTACAATGAGCAGTTCTTC; CDR3aa: CASSSGQGNYNEQFF
d_gene: -; abundance: -; j_gene: TRBJ2-3; v_gene: TRBV30; CDR3nt: TGTGCCTGGAGCAAGGCCCGCACAGATACGCAGTATTTT; CDR3aa: CAWSKARTDTQYF